Listed below are T cell receptor beta chains from one sample, sequenced in a study of long-term antiretroviral therapy in people with HIV. The table came from immunoSEQ multiplex PCR; TCRdb's copy has only in-frame clones and leaves some out. Here the sample spans 25,000 to 30,000 clones, 70% to 90% being singletons. The sequencing here drew on unsorted PBMCs, taken 0.8 years after starting antiretroviral therapy. The origin of the receptors is a woman in her 30s with HIV. CDR3s include the opening cysteine and the closing phenylalanine or tryptophan. Each record gives: J gene, V gene, D gene, CDR3 length, clone size, CDR3 DNA, CDR3 protein. D genes are given only for firm matches. Clone sizes are given selectively: once, few, many, or a class where the clone is expanded.

>TRBJ1-5|TRBV28|TRBD1|14|NA
TGTGCCAGCAGGCTGACAGGGGGCAATCAGCCCCAGCATTTT
CASRLTGGNQPQHF
>TRBJ2-2|TRBV18|NA|11|few
TGTGCCAGCTCGGCGACCGGGGAGCTGTTTTTT
CASSATGELFF
>TRBJ2-3|TRBV9|TRBD2|17|NA
TGTGCCAGCAGCTATACTAGCGGGGGTGCTAGCACAGATACGCAGTATTTT
CASSYTSGGASTDTQYF
>TRBJ2-1|TRBV5-4|TRBD1|15|NA
TGTGCCAGCAGCAAAACAGGGGGTGGGGTAAATGAGCAGTTCTTC
CASSKTGGGVNEQFF
>TRBJ1-1|TRBV11-1|NA|13|NA
TGTGCCAGCAGCTTAGAGGGAAACACTGAAGCTTTCTTT
CASSLEGNTEAFF
>TRBJ2-1|TRBV7-2|NA|13|NA
TGTGCCAGCAGCCGCCCGGCGGGCAATGAGCAGTTCTTC
CASSRPAGNEQFF
>TRBJ1-3|TRBV7-9|NA|16|NA
TGTGCCAGCAGCCCGGCGGGACTGAGCTCTGGAAACACCATATATTTT
CASSPAGLSSGNTIYF
>TRBJ1-3|TRBV19|TRBD1|15|NA
TGTGCCAGTAGCAAAACCGGGACAGGGGGAAACACCATATATTTT
CASSKTGTGGNTIYF
>TRBJ1-3|TRBV7-2|NA|11|NA
TGTGCCAGCAGCTTAGAAAACACCATATATTTT
CASSLENTIYF
>TRBJ2-3|TRBV6-6|TRBD1|15|NA
TGTGCCAGCAGTTACTTCGACAGGGTAGCAGATACGCAGTATTTT
CASSYFDRVADTQYF
>TRBJ2-2|TRBV11-3|TRBD1|15|NA
TGTGCCAGCAGCCCCGGACAGGGGAACACCGGGGAGCTGTTTTTT
CASSPGQGNTGELFF
>TRBJ1-2|TRBV7-2|NA|16|NA
TGTGCCAGCAGCTTAGAAGTACGGCGGGCCTCCGTGGGCTACACCTTC
CASSLEVRRASVGYTF
>TRBJ1-1|TRBV6-5|NA|15|NA
TGTGCCAGCAAAGGGGGGCGAATTCGTCTCACTGAAGCTTTCTTT
CASKGGRIRLTEAFF
>TRBJ2-3|TRBV20-1|NA|11|NA
TGCAGTTATATGACAGCCGGTACGCAGTATTTT
CSYMTAGTQYF
>TRBJ1-2|TRBV5-1|NA|15|NA
TGCGCCAGCAGCTTGGGCCCCGAGGGGAACTATGGCTACACCTTC
CASSLGPEGNYGYTF
>TRBJ2-3|TRBV21-1|NA|14|NA
TGTGCCAGCAGTATGAGGTTTTTGGTGGGTACGCAGTATTTT
CASSMRFLVGTQYF
>TRBJ1-5|TRBV7-6|NA|16|NA
TGTGCCAGCAGCTTAGAAGGGGGGGCAGGGAATCAGCCCCAGCATTTT
CASSLEGGAGNQPQHF
>TRBJ1-3|TRBV5-1|TRBD1|18|NA
TGCGCCAGCCTCTCCTTACCTACAGGGGGGATCTCTGGAAACACCATATATTTT
CASLSLPTGGISGNTIYF
>TRBJ1-2|TRBV6-1|NA|13|NA
TGTGCCAGCAGTGATTGGGCGGCCCAGGGCTACACCTTC
CASSDWAAQGYTF
>TRBJ1-1|TRBV10-3|TRBD1|13|NA
TGTGCCATCAGAGGACAGGGCGACACTGAAGCTTTCTTT
CAIRGQGDTEAFF
>TRBJ1-1|TRBV7-3|NA|13|once
TGTGCCAGCAGCTCGAATCTAAACACTGAAGCTTTCTTT
CASSSNLNTEAFF
>TRBJ2-7|TRBV19|NA|12|few
TGTGCCAGTAGTCCCCAAGTCGGCGAGCAGTACTTC
CASSPQVGEQYF
>TRBJ1-4|TRBV29-1|NA|14|NA
TGCAGCGTCGGGGCCCGGGGGGCGGATGAAAAACTGTTTTTT
CSVGARGADEKLFF
>TRBJ1-2|TRBV6-5|NA|16|few
TGTGCCAGCAGTTACGATGGTTCAGGGAGGGGATATGGCTACACCTTC
CASSYDGSGRGYGYTF
>TRBJ1-3|TRBV6-5|NA|15|NA
TGTGCCAGCAGGCCCGACCGGAGCTCTGGAAACACCATATATTTT
CASRPDRSSGNTIYF
>TRBJ2-1|TRBV25-1|TRBD1|17|NA
TGTGCCAGCAGTGGAGTACGGGGACAGGATGTTTACAATGAGCAGTTCTTC
CASSGVRGQDVYNEQFF
>TRBJ1-1|TRBV6-6|NA|12|NA
TGTGCCAGCAGTCCAGCGAACACTGAAGCTTTCTTT
CASSPANTEAFF
>TRBJ1-1|TRBV5-1|NA|16|NA
TGCGCCAGCAGCTCTGTTGGAGGGCAGATGAACACTGAAGCTTTCTTT
CASSSVGGQMNTEAFF
>TRBJ2-5|TRBV2|NA|14|NA
TGTGCCAGCAGCTTGGGGGGGCCTCAAGAGACCCAGTACTTC
CASSLGGPQETQYF
>TRBJ2-3|TRBV5-1|TRBD2|15|NA
TGCGCCAGGACAGCGGGGCCAACTAGCACAGATACGCAGTATTTT
CARTAGPTSTDTQYF
>TRBJ1-1|TRBV11-3|NA|14|once
TGTGCCAGCAGCCGCCGAGATAAGAACACTGAAGCTTTCTTT
CASSRRDKNTEAFF
>TRBJ2-7|TRBV2|TRBD1|14|NA
TGTGCCAGTAAGGTGTCCGGGACAGCCTACGAGCAGTACTTC
CASKVSGTAYEQYF
>TRBJ1-1|TRBV29-1|NA|13|NA
TGCAGCGTAGGCGGAGACTCGAACACTGAAGCTTTCTTT
CSVGGDSNTEAFF
>TRBJ2-5|TRBV6-1|TRBD2|16|NA
TGTGCCAGCAGTGAAGGTTCTAGCGGACCTAAAGAGACCCAGTACTTC
CASSEGSSGPKETQYF
>TRBJ2-7|TRBV11-2|NA|11|once
TGTGCCAGCGTTAGTAAGCACGAGCAGTACTTC
CASVSKHEQYF
>TRBJ1-4|TRBV7-6|NA|15|NA
TGTGCCAGCAGCTTAAACTGGCAGCAAAATGAAAAACTGTTTTTT
CASSLNWQQNEKLFF
>TRBJ2-7|TRBV5-5|NA|12|NA
TGTGCCAGCAGCTTGAACCACTACGAGCAGTACTTC
CASSLNHYEQYF
>TRBJ2-1|TRBV9|NA|15|NA
TGTGCCAGCAGCGTAGGGCTTCCACCATACAATGAGCAGTTCTTC
CASSVGLPPYNEQFF
>TRBJ1-4|TRBV30|NA|18|NA
TGTGCCTGGAGTGTAGTGGTACCGAACCGAGCAACTAATGAAAAACTGTTTTTT
CAWSVVVPNRATNEKLFF
>TRBJ2-3|TRBV11-3|NA|16|NA
TGTGCCAGCAGCTTAGGGCGGGCACATGACACAGATACGCAGTATTTT
CASSLGRAHDTDTQYF
>TRBJ1-1|TRBV7-2|NA|16|NA
TGTGCCAGCAGCTTAGAGGACGCAGGCCAAGGGACTGAAGCTTTCTTT
CASSLEDAGQGTEAFF
>TRBJ2-7|TRBV7-6|NA|15|NA
TGTGCCAGCAGCTTAGAGGCGCTAGCAAGCTACGAGCAGTACTTC
CASSLEALASYEQYF
>TRBJ2-1|TRBV27|TRBD2|15|NA
TGTGCCAGCAGTTTTAGCGGGGGATCCTACAATGAGCAGTTCTTC
CASSFSGGSYNEQFF
>TRBJ1-3|TRBV30|NA|14|NA
TGTGCCTGGAGTGTATCAGGGTCTGGAAACACCATATATTTT
CAWSVSGSGNTIYF
>TRBJ2-1|TRBV7-2|NA|16|NA
TGTGCCAGCAGCTTAGGAGGGGCAGGGGTTTACAATGAGCAGTTCTTC
CASSLGGAGVYNEQFF
>TRBJ2-3|TRBV4-1|TRBD1|16|NA
TGCGCCAGCAGACCGATAGGACAGGGGGCCACAGATACGCAGTATTTT
CASRPIGQGATDTQYF
>TRBJ1-5|TRBV6-1|NA|14|NA
TGTGCCAGCAGTGAAGCGAGAGGCAATCAGCCCCAGCATTTT
CASSEARGNQPQHF
>TRBJ2-2|TRBV5-1|NA|13|NA
TGCGCCAGCACCTCCGGGACCACCGGGGAGCTGTTTTTT
CASTSGTTGELFF
>TRBJ1-1|TRBV19|NA|13|NA
TGTGCCAGTAGTACAGGGTTCTATACTGAAGCTTTCTTT
CASSTGFYTEAFF
>TRBJ1-1|TRBV5-1|TRBD1|17|NA
TGCGCCAGCAGCCTATCGGGACAGGGGGTTGTAGGCACTGAAGCTTTCTTT
CASSLSGQGVVGTEAFF
>TRBJ2-1|TRBV7-9|TRBD2|17|NA
TGTGCCAGCAGCTTAGCGCGGAGTAGCGGGGGTAGTAATGAGCAGTTCTTC
CASSLARSSGGSNEQFF
>TRBJ1-2|TRBV19|TRBD1|16|NA
TGTGCCAGTAGTATCACCCGGGGACAGGGGGCCTATGGCTACACCTTC
CASSITRGQGAYGYTF
>TRBJ1-1|TRBV10-2|NA|14|NA
TGCGCCAGCAGTGAATGGCAGGGGAGTTCTGAAGCTTTCTTT
CASSEWQGSSEAFF
>TRBJ1-6|TRBV27|TRBD1|14|NA
TGTGCCAGCAGCCTGGGACAGGTTAATTCACCCCTCCACTTT
CASSLGQVNSPLHF
>TRBJ2-2|TRBV9|NA|14|NA
TGTGCCAGCAGCGCCAAGTTTAGCACCGGGGAGCTGTTTTTT
CASSAKFSTGELFF